Listed below are T cell receptor beta chains from one sample, sequenced in a study of T cells in localized non-small cell lung cancer. Profiling relied on immunoSEQ multiplex PCR, and the TCRdb table lists in-frame clones only, not all of them. The sample includes tens of thousands of clones, about 86% of them seen just once. The sequenced sample was peripheral blood mononuclear cells, obtained before any cancer treatment. The receptors originated from a male donor at least 60 years old with stage II lung adenocarcinoma. Each CDR3 is given with its conserved first and last residue. Fields, in order: J gene, clone size, D gene, V gene, CDR3 protein, CDR3 DNA. D genes are given only for firm matches. Rows give clone size only sometimes, using once, few, many, or a class for an expanded clone.

TRBJ2-7	NA	NA	TRBV28	CASSYRYEQYF	TGTGCCAGCAGTTACAGGTACGAGCAGTACTTC
TRBJ1-4	NA	TRBD1	TRBV30	CAWSVGRGFGELFF	TGTGCCTGGAGTGTCGGCAGGGGGTTTGGGGAACTGTTTTTT
TRBJ1-1	NA	TRBD1	TRBV7-2	CASSRDREYEAFF	TGTGCCAGCAGCCGGGACAGGGAGTATGAAGCTTTCTTT
TRBJ2-1	NA	NA	TRBV4-2	CASSQETTSLYNEQFF	TGTGCCAGCAGCCAAGAGACTACCTCCCTATACAATGAGCAGTTCTTC
TRBJ1-4	NA	NA	TRBV5-1	CASSPATGGRSEKLFF	TGCGCCAGCAGCCCAGCGACAGGTGGTCGAAGTGAAAAACTGTTTTTT
TRBJ2-7	few	TRBD2	TRBV7-9	CASSLGWGVAGSSYEQYF	TGTGCCAGCAGCTTAGGATGGGGTGTAGCGGGGAGCTCCTACGAGCAGTACTTC
TRBJ1-5	NA	TRBD1	TRBV5-6	CASSLVGQGIQPQHF	TGTGCCAGCAGCTTGGTAGGACAGGGTATCCAGCCCCAGCATTTT
TRBJ2-7	NA	TRBD2	TRBV6-5	CASNAVGLAGYEQYF	TGTGCCAGCAACGCGGTCGGGCTAGCGGGCTACGAGCAGTACTTC
TRBJ2-3	NA	NA	TRBV6-1	CASSEQTLTDTQYF	TGTGCCAGCAGTGAACAGACACTCACAGATACGCAGTATTTT
TRBJ1-1	NA	TRBD1	TRBV27	CASSSTGAGYAFF	TGTGCCAGCAGTTCGACAGGGGCCGGGTATGCTTTCTTT
TRBJ2-4	once	NA	TRBV4-1	CASSQEDGRNIQYF	TGCGCCAGCAGCCAAGAAGACGGGAGAAACATTCAGTACTTC
TRBJ2-7	NA	TRBD2	TRBV25-1	CASSEGASGRNEQYF	TGTGCCAGCAGTGAAGGGGCTAGCGGGAGGAACGAGCAGTACTTC
TRBJ2-7	NA	NA	TRBV30	CAWSVSGYEQYF	TGTGCCTGGAGTGTATCGGGATACGAGCAGTACTTC
TRBJ1-2	NA	TRBD1	TRBV6-6	CASSLGQGAPGYTF	TGTGCCAGCAGTTTGGGACAGGGGGCTCCTGGCTACACCTTC
TRBJ2-2	NA	TRBD1	TRBV19	CASSRAGTGDSGELFF	TGTGCCAGTAGTCGGGCGGGGACAGGGGACTCCGGGGAGCTGTTTTTT
TRBJ1-2	NA	NA	TRBV7-9	CASSRGYGYTF	TGTGCCAGCAGCAGGGGTTATGGCTACACCTTC
TRBJ2-1	NA	NA	TRBV9	CASSPLAAGSNEQFF	TGTGCCAGCAGCCCCTTAGCGGCCGGGAGTAATGAGCAGTTCTTC
TRBJ2-1	NA	NA	TRBV19	CASSALGAGQPNEQFF	TGTGCCAGTAGTGCTCTTGGAGCGGGTCAACCGAATGAGCAGTTCTTC
TRBJ2-2	NA	NA	TRBV7-6	CASSLTRSTGELFF	TGTGCCAGCAGCTTAACGCGATCCACCGGGGAGCTGTTTTTT
TRBJ2-5	NA	NA	TRBV30	CAWSKQGAREQYF	TGTGCCTGGAGTAAGCAGGGGGCGCGGGAGCAGTACTTC
TRBJ1-1	medium-sized	NA	TRBV28	CASSLFTEAFF	TGTGCCAGCAGTTTGTTCACTGAAGCTTTCTTT
TRBJ1-1	once	NA	TRBV6-6	CASQVAGSNTEAFF	TGTGCCAGCCAGGTGGCGGGCTCGAACACTGAAGCTTTCTTT
TRBJ2-3	NA	NA	TRBV7-3	CASSAVGFSTTDTQYF	TGTGCCAGCAGCGCTGTGGGGTTCAGCACCACAGATACGCAGTATTTT
TRBJ1-4	NA	TRBD1	TRBV30	CAWSRGQGSEKLFF	TGTGCCTGGAGTCGGGGACAGGGCAGTGAAAAACTGTTTTTT